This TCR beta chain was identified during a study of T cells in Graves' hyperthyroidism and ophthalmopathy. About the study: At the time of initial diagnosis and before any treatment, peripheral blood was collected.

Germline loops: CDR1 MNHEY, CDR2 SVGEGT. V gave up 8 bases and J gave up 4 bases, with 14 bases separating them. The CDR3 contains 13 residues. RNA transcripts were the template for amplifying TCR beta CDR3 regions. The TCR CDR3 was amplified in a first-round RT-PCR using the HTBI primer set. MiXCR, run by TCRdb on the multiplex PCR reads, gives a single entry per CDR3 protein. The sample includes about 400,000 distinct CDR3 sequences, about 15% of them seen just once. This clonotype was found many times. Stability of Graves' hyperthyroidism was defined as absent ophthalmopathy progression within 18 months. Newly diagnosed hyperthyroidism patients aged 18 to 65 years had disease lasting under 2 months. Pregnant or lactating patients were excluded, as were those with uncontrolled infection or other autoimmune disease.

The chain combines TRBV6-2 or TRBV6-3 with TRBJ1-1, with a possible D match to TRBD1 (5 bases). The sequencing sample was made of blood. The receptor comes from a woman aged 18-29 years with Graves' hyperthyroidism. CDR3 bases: TGTGCCAGCGGCGGGGGGTGGAGCACTGAAGCTTTCTTT. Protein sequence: CASGGGWSTEAFF.